Listed here are 14 T cell receptor beta chains from one sample, sequenced in a study of blood T cell repertoires in COVID-19. Only in-frame clones appear in the TCRdb table, and some are missing; sequencing was by immunoSEQ multiplex PCR. The table shows approximately 190,000 clones, with roughly 82% occurring only once. Sample: peripheral blood. The receptors stem from a woman in her twenties or thirties with acute or convalescent COVID-19.

The V and J genes are TRBV9 and TRBJ2-5, with TRBD1 matching 11 bases. The CDR3 runs to 16 residues. V shed 3 bases, J shed 7 bases, and the junction held 11 bases outside the gene matches. Germline values: CDR1 SGDLS, CDR2 YYNGEE. This chain's CDR3 is CASSGGDRGRYGTQYF. The CDR3 nucleotides read TGTGCCAGCAGCGGCGGGGACAGGGGGAGGTATGGGACCCAGTACTTC.

The chain recombines TRBV19 with TRBJ2-7, with D perhaps matching TRBD2 (6 bases). The CDR3 has 11 residues. The germline V and J ends were trimmed by 4 bases and 6 bases, with 7 bases remaining between them. Germline V gene data show CDR1 as LNHDA and CDR2 as SQIVND (reference sequence). The CDR3 coding sequence is TGTGCCAGTAGTACCGGGGGCGAGCAGTACTTC. It yields the protein CASSTGGEQYF.

The rearrangement joins TRBV27 to TRBJ2-5; TRBD2 agrees at 9 bases. Germline V gene data show CDR1 as MNHEY and CDR2 as SMNVEV (reference sequence). V lost 6 bases and J lost 5; bases outside the gene matches: 7. The CDR3 extends over 14 amino acids. The CDR3 sequence: CASSFSGRRETQYF. The CDR3 coding sequence is TGTGCCAGCAGCTTTAGCGGGAGAAGGGAGACCCAGTACTTC.

The chain combines TRBV12-5 with TRBJ2-7, with D possibly matching TRBD2 (5 bases). CDR3 length: 13 amino acids. Deletions cut 1 base from V and 6 bases from J, with 10 bases between. CDR1 and CDR2 from the germline V gene are LGHNT and FRNRAP. The CDR3 spells CASGLDRGSEQYF. The CDR3 DNA sequence: TGTGCTAGTGGTTTGGATCGGGGATCCGAGCAGTACTTC.

The chain combines TRBV4-2 with TRBJ2-1, with 13 nucleotides matching TRBD2. The CDR3 runs 16 residues. Germline-derived CDR1 and CDR2 are LGHNA and YNFKEQ. With V trimmed by 3 bases and J by 10 bases, 9 bases remained unmatched. The CDR3: CASSQELAGGPEEQFF. The CDR3 DNA reads TGTGCCAGCAGCCAGGAACTAGCGGGAGGGCCAGAAGAGCAGTTCTTC.

The gene calls are TRBV3-1 (or the pseudogene TRBV3-2) and TRBJ1-5; D is possibly TRBD1 (5 bases). The CDR3 consists of 14 residues. The V end was cut by 0 bases, the J end by 9 bases, with 12 bases between. The germline V gene has CDR1 LGHDT and CDR2 YNNKEL (reference sequence). CDR3 in amino acids: CASSQDWGPSPQHF. Here the CDR3 DNA reads TGTGCCAGCAGCCAAGATTGGGGCCCCTCGCCCCAGCATTTT.

This sequence joins TRBV7-9 and TRBJ1-1, with D maybe TRBD1 (5 bases). Trimming left V 2 bases short and J 0 bases short, with 13 bases between. The CDR3 extends over 16 amino acids. From germline, CDR1 is SEHNR and CDR2 FQNEAQ (reference sequence). The CDR3 sequence: CASSLRARAVNTEAFF. Here the CDR3 DNA reads TGTGCCAGCAGCTTACGGGCCAGGGCAGTGAACACTGAAGCTTTCTTT.

V is TRBV4-2 and J is TRBJ2-3, with 8 nucleotides matching TRBD2. The CDR3 length is 18 residues. From germline, CDR1 is LGHNA and CDR2 YNFKEQ. V gave up 1 base and J gave up 0 bases; unmatched junction bases: 9. The CDR3 loop reads CASSQVTRGEASTDTQYF. For the CDR3, the DNA is TGTGCCAGCAGCCAAGTTACGCGGGGGGAGGCGAGCACAGATACGCAGTATTTT.

This clone appeared many times. The same CDR3 arises from other DNA sequences in this sample as well. The genes are TRBV7-8 and TRBJ2-2; 7 positions agree with TRBD2. The CDR3 contains 15 residues. After removal of 3 bases from V and 0 bases from J, the junction contained 1 base not matched to a gene. Germline CDR1 and CDR2: SGHVS and FQNEAQ. This CDR3 reads CASSFREANTGELFF. In DNA form, the CDR3 reads TGTGCCAGCAGCTTCCGGGAGGCGAACACCGGGGAGCTGTTTTTT.

The chain uses TRBV11-1 and TRBJ2-1, with a weak D call TRBD1 (5 bases). This CDR3 has 13 amino acids. The V and J ends lost 1 base and 5 bases respectively, with 6 bases between them. CDR1 is SGHAT, CDR2 FQDESV, per germline (reference sequence). Written as DNA, the CDR3 is TGTGCCAGCAGCTTAGACAGGAACAATGAGCAGTTCTTC. Protein product: CASSLDRNNEQFF. Full variable domain (missing parts from reference TRBV11-1 and TRBJ2-1): EAEVAQSPRYKITEKSQAVAFWCDPISGHATLYWYRQILGQGPELLVQFQDESVVDDSQLPKDRFSAERLKGVDSTLKIQPAELGDSAMYLCASSLDRNNEQFFGPGTRLTVL.

V is TRBV19 and J is TRBJ2-7; TRBD1 agrees at 8 bases. The trim removed 6 bases at V and 5 bases at J, leaving 9 bases unmatched. The CDR3 runs to 14 residues. The germline V gene encodes CDR1 LNHDA and CDR2 SQIVND (reference sequence). The CDR3 DNA sequence: TGTGCCAGTAGGACGACAGGGGCGTCCCACGAGCAGTACTTC. Residues: CASRTTGASHEQYF.

The rearrangement joins TRBV5-1 to TRBJ2-7; perhaps TRBD2 as D (6 bases). CDR1 and CDR2 (germline): SGHRS, YFSETQ. Trimming left V 4 bases short and J 0 bases short, with 14 bases between. CDR3 length equals 15 residues. The CDR3 DNA follows: TGCGCCAGCAGCATCCGGGACTCGAGCTCCTACGAGCAGTACTTC. Its protein product is CASSIRDSSSYEQYF.

The chain recombines TRBV5-1 with TRBJ2-7, with D unresolved. The CDR3 sequence is 13 residues long. Germline V gives CDR1 SGHRS, CDR2 YFSETQ. The ends were cut back, 0 bases at V and 2 bases at J, with 6 bases in the middle. CDR3 amino acids: CASSLGSPYEQYF. In nucleotides, the CDR3 is TGCGCCAGCAGCTTGGGTAGCCCCTACGAGCAGTACTTC.

This clone was found once. The chain carries TRBV28 and TRBJ2-1; 11 nucleotides match TRBD2. CDR3 length: 19 amino acids. Germline-derived CDR1 and CDR2 are MDHEN and SYDVKM. Trimming took 1 base from V and 7 from J; bases not matched to a gene: 15. The CDR3 loop is CASSLSRSTTSGRVNEQFF. CDR3 nucleotide sequence: TGTGCCAGCAGTTTATCTAGGTCGACTACTAGCGGGAGAGTAAATGAGCAGTTCTTC.